One sample yielded the 14 T cell receptor beta chains listed below, sequenced in a study of blood T cell repertoires in COVID-19. Assay: immunoSEQ multiplex PCR; the TCRdb copy retains only in-frame clones and omits some. The repertoire consists of roughly 300,000 clones, with about 82% occurring once and the leading ten covering roughly 7.8%. Input material: peripheral blood. Receptor source: a human donor in a cohort sampled during active COVID-19.

This chain joins TRBV7-9 and TRBJ1-2; no clear D gene. V was pared by 4 bases and J by 2 bases, with 5 bases between. CDR3 size: 12 residues. CDR1 and CDR2 from the germline V gene are SEHNR and FQNEAQ (reference sequence). The CDR3 here is CASSSINYGYTF. The CDR3 region has the DNA TGTGCCAGCAGCTCTATAAACTATGGCTACACCTTC.

The chain carries TRBV6-5 and TRBJ2-7, with 7 bases aligning to TRBD1. CDR1 is MNHEY and CDR2 is SVGAGI in the germline V gene. The CDR3 runs 15 residues. Losses at the gene ends were 5 bases for V and 2 bases for J; bases not matched to a gene: 9. The CDR3 loop reads CASSKTGQRTYEQYF. The CDR3 region has the DNA TGTGCCAGCAGTAAAACGGGACAGCGTACCTACGAGCAGTACTTC.

This sequence joins TRBV18 and TRBJ1-2, with unresolved D. CDR3 length: 15 amino acids. From germline, CDR1 is KGHSH and CDR2 LQKENI. V was cut by 2 bases and J by 3 bases, with 13 bases left in between. The CDR3 nucleotides are TGTGCCAGCTCACCATTTGCGAGCGGGGACTATGGCTACACCTTC. This sequence encodes CASSPFASGDYGYTF. The full variable domain, completed using reference TRBV18 and TRBJ1-2, is NAGVMQNPRHLVRRRGQEARLRCSPMKGHSHVYWYRQLPEEGLKFMVYLQKENIIDESGMPKERFSAEFPKEGPSILRIQQVVRGDSAAYFCASSPFASGDYGYTFGSGTRLTVV.

CDR3 amino acids: CASSLQSGRPTSYEQYF. The CDR3 nucleotides are TGTGCCAGCAGCTTACAGTCAGGTAGACCGACGTCCTACGAGCAGTACTTC. The rearrangement joins TRBV11-2 to TRBJ2-7; D is unresolved. The V gene's germline CDR1 is SGHAT and CDR2 FQNNGV. Trimming left V 2 bases short and J 1 base short, with 18 bases between. The CDR3 runs 17 residues.

V is TRBV6-5 and J is TRBJ1-1; TRBD1 is a possible D gene (5 bases). Trimming shortened V by 10 bases and J by 6 bases, and 15 bases separated the two germline ends. CDR1 is MNHEY and CDR2 is SVGAGI in the germline V gene. The CDR3 is 12 amino acids. The CDR3 protein is CAIYRIPSEAFF. For the CDR3, the DNA is TGTGCCATATACAGGATTCCCTCTGAAGCTTTCTTT.

The V and J genes are TRBV5-1 and TRBJ2-7; D gene ambiguous. The ends were cut back, 3 bases at V and 3 bases at J, with 7 bases in the middle. Per the germline V gene, CDR1 is SGHRS and CDR2 is YFSETQ. This CDR3 has 12 amino acids. The CDR3 spells CASSSHSYEQYF. CDR3 in DNA: TGCGCCAGCAGCTCGCACAGCTACGAGCAGTACTTC. Drawing the rest from reference TRBV5-1 and TRBJ2-7, the complete variable domain is KAGVTQTPRYLIKTRGQQVTLSCSPISGHRSVSWYQQTPGQGLQFLFEYFSETQRNKGNFPGRFSGRQFSNSRSEMNVSTLELGDSALYLCASSSHSYEQYFGPGTRLTVT.

The V call is TRBV6-5, the J call TRBJ1-3; no firm D call. The CDR3 runs 13 residues. Germline V gives CDR1 MNHEY, CDR2 SVGAGI. V dropped 2 bases and J dropped 4 bases, with 6 bases sitting between them. The CDR3 nucleotides read TGTGCCAGCAGTTACGGGCAAGGAAACACCATATATTTT. This sequence encodes CASSYGQGNTIYF.

Only a few counts were recorded for this clone. This chain connects TRBV6-1 to TRBJ1-6; 8 bases are a match to TRBD1. This CDR3 comprises 17 residues. V trimming: 1 base; J trimming: 9 bases; junction bases outside the gene matches: 11. In germline, CDR1 is MNHNS, CDR2 SASEGT. CDR3 nucleotides: TGTGCCAGCAGTGAAGGGGTAAAGGGGACAGGAATTTCACCCCTCCACTTT. It encodes CASSEGVKGTGISPLHF.

The V call is TRBV3-1 (or the pseudogene TRBV3-2), the J call TRBJ1-1; no reliable D call. Germline CDR1 and CDR2: LGHDT and YNNKEL (reference sequence). CDR3 length: 15 amino acids. V was trimmed by 0 bases and J by 4 bases, leaving 12 bases between them. The CDR3 DNA reads TGTGCCAGCAGCCAAGATCCCTCGGGGAGCACTGAAGCTTTCTTT. It encodes CASSQDPSGSTEAFF.

This clone was counted only a few times. Here the CDR3 DNA reads TGTGCCAGCAGCTTAGCAACAGGGACCCCTCGGGGGCCCCAGCATTTT. Translating gives CASSLATGTPRGPQHF. The gene calls are TRBV7-9 and TRBJ1-5, with a tentative D call TRBD1 (6 bases). Trimming took 0 bases from V and 9 from J, leaving 18 bases between them. Germline values: CDR1 SEHNR, CDR2 FQNEAQ (reference sequence). The CDR3 length is 16 residues.

This clone was observed a few times. The chain couples TRBV10-1 to TRBJ2-2; 11 nucleotides align to TRBD2. CDR1 and CDR2 (germline): WNHNN, SYGVQD (reference sequence). The V gene end was trimmed by 3 bases and the J gene end by 8 bases; junction bases not matched to a gene: 8. This CDR3 has 16 amino acids. CDR3 nucleotides: TGCGCCAGCAGTGATCTACTAGCGGGGGTGGATGGGGAGCTGTTTTTT. Protein product: CASSDLLAGVDGELFF.

The chain uses TRBV19 and TRBJ2-7, with TRBD1 matching over 10 bases. V lost 7 bases to trimming and J lost 2 bases; unmatched junction nucleotides: 8. Per the germline V gene, CDR1 is LNHDA and CDR2 is SQIVND (reference sequence). The CDR3 has 15 residues. The CDR3 spells CASTLTGGEAYEQYF. CDR3 DNA: TGTGCCAGTACCTTGACAGGGGGCGAGGCCTACGAGCAGTACTTC. Full variable domain (missing parts from reference TRBV19 and TRBJ2-7): DGGITQSPKYLFRKEGQNVTLSCEQNLNHDAMYWYRQDPGQGLRLIYYSQIVNDFQKGDIAEGYSVSREKKESFPLTVTSAQKNPTAFYLCASTLTGGEAYEQYFGPGTRLTVT.

The rearrangement joins TRBV19 to TRBJ1-1, with 7 bases fitting TRBD1. The CDR3 spans 14 residues. Germline CDR1 is LNHDA and CDR2 is SQIVND (reference sequence). V lost 4 bases to trimming and J lost 6 bases; unmatched junction nucleotides: 8. CDR3 sequence reads: CASSRGQEISEAFF. The DNA of the CDR3 is TGTGCCAGTAGTAGAGGACAGGAGATATCTGAAGCTTTCTTT.

As DNA, the CDR3 is TGTGCCACCAGTGACCCCCGGGGAGGGAGTCAAGAGACCCAGTACTTC. Protein: CATSDPRGGSQETQYF. The rearrangement uses TRBV24-1 and TRBJ2-5, with 7 nucleotides matching TRBD2. J lost 2 bases, V lost 4 bases, and 9 bases had no gene match. Germline V lookup: CDR1 KGHDR, CDR2 SFDVKD. This CDR3 is 16 amino acids long.